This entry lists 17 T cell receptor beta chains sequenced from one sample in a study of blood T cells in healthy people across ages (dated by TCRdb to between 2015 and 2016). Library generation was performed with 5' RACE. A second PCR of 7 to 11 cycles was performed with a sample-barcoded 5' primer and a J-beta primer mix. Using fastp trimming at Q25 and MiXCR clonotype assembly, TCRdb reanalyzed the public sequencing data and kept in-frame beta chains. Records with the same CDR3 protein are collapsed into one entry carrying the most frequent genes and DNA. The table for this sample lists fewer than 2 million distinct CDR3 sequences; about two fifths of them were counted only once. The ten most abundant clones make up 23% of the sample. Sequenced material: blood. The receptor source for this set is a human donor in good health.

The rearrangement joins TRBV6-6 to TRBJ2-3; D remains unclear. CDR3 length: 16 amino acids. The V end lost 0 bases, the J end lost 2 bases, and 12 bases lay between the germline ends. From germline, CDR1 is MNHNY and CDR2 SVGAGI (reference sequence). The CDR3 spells CASSYSAGTYTDTQYF. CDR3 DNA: TGTGCCAGCAGTTACTCAGCAGGCACCTACACAGATACGCAGTATTTT.

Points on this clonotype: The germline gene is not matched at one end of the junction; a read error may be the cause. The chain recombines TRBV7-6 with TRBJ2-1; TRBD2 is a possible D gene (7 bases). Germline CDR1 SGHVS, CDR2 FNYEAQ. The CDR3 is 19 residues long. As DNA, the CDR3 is TGTGCCAGCAGCTTAGTTCGGCGGGGGCCCACTAGCTCCCACAATGAGCAGTTCTTC. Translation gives CASSLVRRGPTSSHNEQFF.

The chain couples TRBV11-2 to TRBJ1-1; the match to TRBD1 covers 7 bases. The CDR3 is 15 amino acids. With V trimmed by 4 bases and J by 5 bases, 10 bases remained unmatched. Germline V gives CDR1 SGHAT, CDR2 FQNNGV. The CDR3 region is CASSSTTGRMTEAFF. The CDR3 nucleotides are TGTGCCAGCAGCTCAACGACAGGGAGGATGACTGAAGCTTTCTTT.

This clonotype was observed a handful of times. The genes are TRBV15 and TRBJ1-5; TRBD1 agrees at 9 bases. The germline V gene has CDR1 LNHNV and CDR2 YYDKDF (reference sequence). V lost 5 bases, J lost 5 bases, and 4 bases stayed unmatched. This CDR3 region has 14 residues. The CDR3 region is CATSLDRGYQPQHF. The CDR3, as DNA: TGTGCCACCAGCTTGGACAGGGGATATCAGCCCCAGCATTTT.

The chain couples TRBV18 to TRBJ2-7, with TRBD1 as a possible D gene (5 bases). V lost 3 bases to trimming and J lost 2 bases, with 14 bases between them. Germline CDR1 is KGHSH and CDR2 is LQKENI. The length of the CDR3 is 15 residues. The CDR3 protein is CASSPQGRIAYEQYF. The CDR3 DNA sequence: TGTGCCAGCTCACCTCAGGGTAGAATCGCCTACGAGCAGTACTTC.

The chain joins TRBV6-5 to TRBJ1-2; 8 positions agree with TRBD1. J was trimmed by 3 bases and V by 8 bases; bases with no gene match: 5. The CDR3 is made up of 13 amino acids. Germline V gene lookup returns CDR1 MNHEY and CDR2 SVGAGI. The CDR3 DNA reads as TGTGCCAGCTCCAGGGGGCTAGACTATGGCTACACCTTC. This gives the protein CASSRGLDYGYTF.

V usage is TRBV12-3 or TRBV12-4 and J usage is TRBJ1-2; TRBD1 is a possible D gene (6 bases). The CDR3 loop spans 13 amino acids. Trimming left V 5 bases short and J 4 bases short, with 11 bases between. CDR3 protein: CASSKDSFYGYTF. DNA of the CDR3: TGTGCCAGCAGTAAGGACAGCTTCTATGGCTACACCTTC.

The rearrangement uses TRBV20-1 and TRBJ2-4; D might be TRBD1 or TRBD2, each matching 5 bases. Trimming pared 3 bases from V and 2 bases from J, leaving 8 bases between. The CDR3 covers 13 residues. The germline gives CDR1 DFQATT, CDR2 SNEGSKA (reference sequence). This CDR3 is CSARTGPKNIQYF. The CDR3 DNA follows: TGCAGTGCTAGGACGGGACCCAAAAACATTCAGTACTTC.

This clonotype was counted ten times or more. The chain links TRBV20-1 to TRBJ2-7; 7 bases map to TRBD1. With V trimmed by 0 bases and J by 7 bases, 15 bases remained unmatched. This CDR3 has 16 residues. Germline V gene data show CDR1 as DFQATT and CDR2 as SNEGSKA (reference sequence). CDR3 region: CSARDRFGDSRGEQYF. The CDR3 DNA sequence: TGCAGTGCTAGAGATAGGTTTGGGGACAGTCGAGGGGAGCAGTACTTC.

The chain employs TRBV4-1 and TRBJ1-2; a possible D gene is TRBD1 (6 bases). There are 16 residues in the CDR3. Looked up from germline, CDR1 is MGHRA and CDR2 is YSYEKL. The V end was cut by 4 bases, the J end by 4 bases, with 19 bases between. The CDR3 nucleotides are TGCGCCAGCAGCCCAATGTTTACTCAGGGGTTCTATGGCTACACCTTC. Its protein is CASSPMFTQGFYGYTF.

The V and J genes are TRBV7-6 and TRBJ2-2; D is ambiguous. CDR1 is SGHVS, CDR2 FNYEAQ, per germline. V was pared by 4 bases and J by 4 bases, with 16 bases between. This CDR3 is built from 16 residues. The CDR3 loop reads CASSSPRAPGTGELFF. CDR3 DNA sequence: TGTGCCAGCAGCTCCCCCCGGGCCCCCGGCACCGGGGAGCTGTTTTTT.

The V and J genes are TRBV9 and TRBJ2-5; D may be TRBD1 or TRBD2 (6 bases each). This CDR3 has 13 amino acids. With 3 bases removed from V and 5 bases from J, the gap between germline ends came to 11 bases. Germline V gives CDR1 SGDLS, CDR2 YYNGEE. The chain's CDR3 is CASSGGAFETQYF. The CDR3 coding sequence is TGTGCCAGCAGCGGGGGGGCCTTTGAGACCCAGTACTTC.

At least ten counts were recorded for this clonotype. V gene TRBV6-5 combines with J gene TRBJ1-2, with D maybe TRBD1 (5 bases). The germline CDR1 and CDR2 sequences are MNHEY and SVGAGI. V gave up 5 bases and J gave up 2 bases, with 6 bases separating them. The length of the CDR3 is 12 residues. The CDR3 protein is CASSRGNYGYTF. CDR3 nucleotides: TGTGCCAGCAGTCGGGGGAACTATGGCTACACCTTC.

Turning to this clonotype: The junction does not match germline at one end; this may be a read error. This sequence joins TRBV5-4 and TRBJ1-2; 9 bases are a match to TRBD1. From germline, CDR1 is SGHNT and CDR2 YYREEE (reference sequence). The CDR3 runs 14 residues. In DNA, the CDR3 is TGTGCTAGCACCTGGGGACAGGGCCTTTATGGCTACACCTTC. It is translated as CASTWGQGLYGYTF.

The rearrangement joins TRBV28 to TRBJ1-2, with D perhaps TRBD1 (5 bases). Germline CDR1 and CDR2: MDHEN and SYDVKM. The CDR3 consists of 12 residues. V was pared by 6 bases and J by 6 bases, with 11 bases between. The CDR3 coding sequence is TGTGCCAGCAGCCGAATAGGGGATGGCTACACCTTC. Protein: CASSRIGDGYTF.

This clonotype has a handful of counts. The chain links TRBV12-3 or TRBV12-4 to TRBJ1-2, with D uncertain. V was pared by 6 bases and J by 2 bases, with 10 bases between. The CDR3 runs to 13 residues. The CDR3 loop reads CASRTTENYGYTF. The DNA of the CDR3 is TGTGCCAGCAGGACCACTGAAAACTATGGCTACACCTTC.

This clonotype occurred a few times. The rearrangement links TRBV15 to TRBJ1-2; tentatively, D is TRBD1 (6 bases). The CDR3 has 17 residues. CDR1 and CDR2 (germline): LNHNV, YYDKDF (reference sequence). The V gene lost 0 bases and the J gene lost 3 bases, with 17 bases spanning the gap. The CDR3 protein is CATSRDKADGQYYGYTF. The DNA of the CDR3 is TGTGCCACCAGCAGAGATAAGGCAGATGGACAGTACTATGGCTACACCTTC.